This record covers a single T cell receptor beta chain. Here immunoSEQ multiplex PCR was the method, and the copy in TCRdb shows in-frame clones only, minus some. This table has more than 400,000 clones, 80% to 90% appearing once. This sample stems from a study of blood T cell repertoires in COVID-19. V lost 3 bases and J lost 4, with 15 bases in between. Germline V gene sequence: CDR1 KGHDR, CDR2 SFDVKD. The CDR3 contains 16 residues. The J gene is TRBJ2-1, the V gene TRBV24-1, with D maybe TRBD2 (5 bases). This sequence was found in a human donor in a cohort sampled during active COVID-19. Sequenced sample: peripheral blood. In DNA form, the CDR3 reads TGTGCCACCAGTGATGCCAGCGGAGGTATATACAATGAGCAGTTCTTC. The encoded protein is CATSDASGGIYNEQFF.